This T cell receptor (beta chain) comes out of a study of cytomegalovirus exposure and HLA in healthy donors. Clones were read by immunoSEQ multiplex PCR, and TCRdb kept only the in-frame ones, dropping some. This sample has approximately 280,000 clones; approximately 88% occur once, and the top ten carry approximately 0.88%. Germline CDR1 MDHEN, CDR2 SYDVKM. V was trimmed by 6 bases and J by 5 bases, leaving 7 bases between them. This CDR3 contains 12 residues. This clone came up a few times. The source of this sequence is a woman under 30 in good health and CMV-seronegative. The chain carries TRBV28 and TRBJ2-2, with D uncertain. Sequencing was done on a sample of PBMCs. In DNA form, the CDR3 reads TGTGCCAGCAGGAGGAGTACCGGGGAGCTGTTTTTT. Translation gives CASRRSTGELFF.